This T cell receptor beta chain comes out of a study of cytomegalovirus exposure and HLA in healthy donors. Study outcomes and limitations: Later analysis associated a missense DCLRE1C variant with TCR beta V- and J-gene trimming.

The PCR employed 60 Vbeta primers together with 13 Jbeta primers. Assay used: immunoSEQ multiplex PCR; TCRdb lists only in-frame clones, some missing. The sample contains over 150,000 clones, roughly 80% of which appear only once. With respect to this clone: Its antigen is unknown.

The CDR3 has 15 amino acids. Germline CDR1 reads LNHDA; CDR2 reads SQIVND (reference sequence). Trimming took 5 bases from V and 5 from J; bases not matched to a gene: 9. This rearrangement joins TRBV19 to TRBJ2-1, with 7 bases identical to TRBD1. The source is a woman aged 50 to 60 in good health and CMV-seronegative. The sample taken for sequencing was PBMCs. The CDR3: CASSSYEGAHNEQFF. For the CDR3, the DNA is TGTGCCAGTAGTTCCTATGAGGGGGCGCACAATGAGCAGTTCTTC.